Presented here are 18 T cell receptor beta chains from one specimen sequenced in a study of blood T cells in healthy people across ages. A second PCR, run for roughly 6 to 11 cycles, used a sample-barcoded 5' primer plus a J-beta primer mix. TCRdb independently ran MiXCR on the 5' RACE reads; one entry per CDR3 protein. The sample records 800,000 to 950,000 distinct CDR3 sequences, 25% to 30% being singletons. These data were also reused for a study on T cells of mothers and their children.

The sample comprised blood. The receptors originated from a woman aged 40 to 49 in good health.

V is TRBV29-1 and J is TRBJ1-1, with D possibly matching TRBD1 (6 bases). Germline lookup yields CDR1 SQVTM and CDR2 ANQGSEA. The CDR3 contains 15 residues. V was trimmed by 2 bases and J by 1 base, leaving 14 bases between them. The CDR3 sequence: CSVESRAGANTEAFF. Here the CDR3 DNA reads TGCAGCGTTGAAAGTCGGGCAGGGGCGAACACTGAAGCTTTCTTT.

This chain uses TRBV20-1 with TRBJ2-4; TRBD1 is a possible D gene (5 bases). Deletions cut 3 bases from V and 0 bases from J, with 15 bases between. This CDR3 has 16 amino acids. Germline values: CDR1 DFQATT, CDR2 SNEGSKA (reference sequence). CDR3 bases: TGCAGTGCTAGCGATGACAGTACACTAGCCAAAAACATTCAGTACTTC. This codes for CSASDDSTLAKNIQYF.

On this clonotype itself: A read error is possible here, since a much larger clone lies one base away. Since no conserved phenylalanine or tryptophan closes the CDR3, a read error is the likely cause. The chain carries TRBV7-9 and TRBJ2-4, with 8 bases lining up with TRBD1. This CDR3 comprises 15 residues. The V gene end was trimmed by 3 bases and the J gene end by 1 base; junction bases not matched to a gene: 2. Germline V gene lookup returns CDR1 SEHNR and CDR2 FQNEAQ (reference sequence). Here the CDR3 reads CASSLTGEAKNIQYI. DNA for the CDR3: TGTGCCAGCAGCTTGACAGGGGAGGCCAAAAACATTCAGTACATC.

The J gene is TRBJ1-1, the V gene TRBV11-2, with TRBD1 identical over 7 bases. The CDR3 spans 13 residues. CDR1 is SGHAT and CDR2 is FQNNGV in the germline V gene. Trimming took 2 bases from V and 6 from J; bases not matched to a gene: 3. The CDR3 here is CASSLYQGAEAFF. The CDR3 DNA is TGTGCCAGCAGCTTATATCAGGGGGCTGAAGCTTTCTTT.

The CDR3 region has the DNA TGTGCCAGCAGTTTAAACAATCAAGAGACCCAGTACTTC. It is translated as CASSLNNQETQYF. The V and J genes are TRBV12-3 or TRBV12-4 and TRBJ2-5; D is unresolved. The CDR3 runs to 13 residues. V lost 2 bases and J 2 bases, leaving 6 bases between the germline ends.

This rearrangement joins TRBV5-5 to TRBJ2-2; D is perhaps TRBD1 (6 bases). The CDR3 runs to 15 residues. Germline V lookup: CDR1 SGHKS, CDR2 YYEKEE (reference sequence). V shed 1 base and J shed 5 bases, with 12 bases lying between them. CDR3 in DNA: TGTGCCAGCAGCTTGAACAGGGTGGGGACCGGGGAGCTGTTTTTT. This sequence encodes CASSLNRVGTGELFF.

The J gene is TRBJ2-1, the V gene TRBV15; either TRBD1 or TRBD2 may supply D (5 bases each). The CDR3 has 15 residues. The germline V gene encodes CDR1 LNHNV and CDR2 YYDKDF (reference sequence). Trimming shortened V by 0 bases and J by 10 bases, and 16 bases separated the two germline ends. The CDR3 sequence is CATSRDLVGWGEQFF. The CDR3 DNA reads TGTGCCACCAGCAGAGATTTGGTAGGGTGGGGGGAGCAGTTCTTC.

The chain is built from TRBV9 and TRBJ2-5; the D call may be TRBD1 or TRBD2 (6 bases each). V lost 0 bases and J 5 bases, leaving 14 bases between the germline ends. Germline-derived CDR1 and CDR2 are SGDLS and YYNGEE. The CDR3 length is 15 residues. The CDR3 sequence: CASSVAGALWETQYF. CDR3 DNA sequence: TGTGCCAGCAGCGTAGCGGGGGCCTTATGGGAGACCCAGTACTTC.

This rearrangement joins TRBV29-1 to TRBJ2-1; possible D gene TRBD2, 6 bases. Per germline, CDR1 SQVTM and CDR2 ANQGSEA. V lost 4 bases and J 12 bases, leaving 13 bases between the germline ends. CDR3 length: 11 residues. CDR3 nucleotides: TGCAGCGTTGCTGGCGGGGATGCGCAGTTCTTC. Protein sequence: CSVAGGDAQFF.

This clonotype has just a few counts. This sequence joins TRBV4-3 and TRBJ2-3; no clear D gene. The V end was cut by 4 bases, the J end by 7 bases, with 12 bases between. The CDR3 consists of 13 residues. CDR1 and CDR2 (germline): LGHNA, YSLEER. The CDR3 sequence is CASSLSLENTQYF. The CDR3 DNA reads TGCGCCAGCAGCCTTTCCTTGGAGAATACGCAGTATTTT.

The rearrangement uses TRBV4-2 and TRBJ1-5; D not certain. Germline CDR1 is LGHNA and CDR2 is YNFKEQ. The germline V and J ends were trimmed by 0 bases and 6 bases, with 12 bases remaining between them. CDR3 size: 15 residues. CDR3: CASSQDEGWGQPQHF. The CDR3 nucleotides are TGTGCCAGCAGCCAAGATGAGGGCTGGGGTCAGCCCCAGCATTTT.

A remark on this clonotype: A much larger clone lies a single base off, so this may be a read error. CDR3 protein: CSARSGGGDQETQYF. The CDR3 region has the DNA TGCAGTGCTAGGTCGGGCGGGGGAGACCAAGAGACCCAGTACTTC. The rearrangement links TRBV20-1 to TRBJ2-5; 7 nucleotides align to TRBD2. The germline V gene encodes CDR1 DFQATT and CDR2 SNEGSKA (reference sequence). This CDR3 has 15 amino acids. The junction had 7 bases not matched to a gene; V was cut back by 3 bases and J by 0 bases.

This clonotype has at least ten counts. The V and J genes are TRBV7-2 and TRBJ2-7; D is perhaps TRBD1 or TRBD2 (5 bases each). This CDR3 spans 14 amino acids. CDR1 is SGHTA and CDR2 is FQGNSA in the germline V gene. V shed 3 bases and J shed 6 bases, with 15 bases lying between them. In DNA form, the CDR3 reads TGTGCCAGCAGCTTTGCCGGGGCCCTAGGCGAGCAGTACTTC. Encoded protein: CASSFAGALGEQYF.

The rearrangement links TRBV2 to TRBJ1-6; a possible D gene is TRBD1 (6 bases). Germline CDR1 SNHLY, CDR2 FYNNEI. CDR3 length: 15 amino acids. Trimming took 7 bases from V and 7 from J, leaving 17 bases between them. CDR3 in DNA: TGTGCCAGCACCGCCAGGGGTCTGCTGAATTCACCCCTCCACTTT. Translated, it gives CASTARGLLNSPLHF. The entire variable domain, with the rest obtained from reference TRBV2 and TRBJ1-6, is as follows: EPEVTQTPSHQVTQMGQEVILRCVPISNHLYFYWYRQILGQKVEFLVSFYNNEISEKSEIFDDQFSVERPDGSNFTLKIRSTKLEDSAMYFCASTARGLLNSPLHFGNGTRLTVT.

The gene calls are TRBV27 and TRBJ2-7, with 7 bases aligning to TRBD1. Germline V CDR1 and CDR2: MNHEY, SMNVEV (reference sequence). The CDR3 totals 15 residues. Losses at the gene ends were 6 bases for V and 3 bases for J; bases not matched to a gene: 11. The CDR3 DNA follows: TGTGCCAGCAGAAACCCTGACAGGGCGATCTACGAGCAGTACTTC. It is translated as CASRNPDRAIYEQYF.

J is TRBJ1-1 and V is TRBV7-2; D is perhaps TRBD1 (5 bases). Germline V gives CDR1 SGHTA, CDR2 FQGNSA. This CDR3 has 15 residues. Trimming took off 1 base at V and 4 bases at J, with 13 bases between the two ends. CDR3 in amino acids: CASSLGVRTTTEAFF. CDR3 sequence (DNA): TGTGCCAGCAGCTTAGGTGTCAGGACAACCACTGAAGCTTTCTTT.

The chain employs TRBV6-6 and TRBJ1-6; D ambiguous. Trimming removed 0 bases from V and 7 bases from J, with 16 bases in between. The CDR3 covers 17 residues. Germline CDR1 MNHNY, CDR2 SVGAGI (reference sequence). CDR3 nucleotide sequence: TGTGCCAGCAGTTACTCGGGCAGCCTTACATCCAATTCACCCCTCCACTTT. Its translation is CASSYSGSLTSNSPLHF.

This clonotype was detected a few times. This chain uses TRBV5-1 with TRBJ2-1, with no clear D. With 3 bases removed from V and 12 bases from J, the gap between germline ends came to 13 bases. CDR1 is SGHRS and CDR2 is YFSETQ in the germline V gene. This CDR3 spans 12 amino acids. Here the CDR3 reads CASSSGSSRQFF. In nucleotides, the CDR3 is TGCGCCAGCAGCTCCGGTTCTTCGAGGCAGTTCTTC.